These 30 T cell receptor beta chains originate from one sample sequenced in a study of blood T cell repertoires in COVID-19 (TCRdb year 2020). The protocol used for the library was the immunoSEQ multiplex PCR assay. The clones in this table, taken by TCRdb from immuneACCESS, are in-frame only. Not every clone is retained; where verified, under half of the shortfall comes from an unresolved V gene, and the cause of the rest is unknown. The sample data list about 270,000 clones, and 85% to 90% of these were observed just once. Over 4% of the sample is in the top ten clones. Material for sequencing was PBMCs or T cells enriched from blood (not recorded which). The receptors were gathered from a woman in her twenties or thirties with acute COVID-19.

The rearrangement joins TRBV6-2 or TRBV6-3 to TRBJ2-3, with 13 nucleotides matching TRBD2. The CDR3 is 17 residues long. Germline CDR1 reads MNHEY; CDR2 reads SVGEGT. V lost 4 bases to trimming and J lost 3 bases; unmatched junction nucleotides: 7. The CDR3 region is CASSFGLAGVVTDTQYF. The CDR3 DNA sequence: TGTGCCAGCAGTTTTGGACTAGCGGGAGTCGTGACAGATACGCAGTATTTT.

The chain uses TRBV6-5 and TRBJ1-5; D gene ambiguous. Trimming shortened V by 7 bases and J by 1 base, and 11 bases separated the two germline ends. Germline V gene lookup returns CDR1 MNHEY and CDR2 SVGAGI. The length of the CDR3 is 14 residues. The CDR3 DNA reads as TGTGCCAGCACCCTTGACACAAGCAATCAGCCCCAGCATTTT. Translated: CASTLDTSNQPQHF.

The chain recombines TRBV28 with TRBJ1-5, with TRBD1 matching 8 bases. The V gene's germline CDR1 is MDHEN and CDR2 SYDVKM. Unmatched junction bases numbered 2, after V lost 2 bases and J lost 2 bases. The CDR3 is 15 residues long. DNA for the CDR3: TGTGCCAGCAGTTTACAGGGGGCACGCAATCAGCCCCAGCATTTT. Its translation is CASSLQGARNQPQHF.

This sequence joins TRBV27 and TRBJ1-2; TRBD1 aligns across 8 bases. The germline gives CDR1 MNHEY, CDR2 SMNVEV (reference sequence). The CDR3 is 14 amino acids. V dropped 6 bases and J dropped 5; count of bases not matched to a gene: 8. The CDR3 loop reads CASSPDRGWYGYTF. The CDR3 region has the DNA TGTGCCAGCAGCCCCGACAGGGGCTGGTATGGCTACACCTTC.

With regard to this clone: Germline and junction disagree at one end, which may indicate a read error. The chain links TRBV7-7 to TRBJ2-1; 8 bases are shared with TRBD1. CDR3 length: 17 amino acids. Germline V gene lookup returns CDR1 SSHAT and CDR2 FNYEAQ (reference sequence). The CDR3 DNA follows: TGTGCTAGCAGCTTAGGGCGGACAGGGAAATGGGGCAATGAGCAGTTCTTC. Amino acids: CASSLGRTGKWGNEQFF.

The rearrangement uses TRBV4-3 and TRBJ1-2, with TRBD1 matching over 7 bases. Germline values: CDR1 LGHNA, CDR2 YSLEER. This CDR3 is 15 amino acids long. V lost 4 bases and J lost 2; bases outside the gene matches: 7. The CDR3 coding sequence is TGCGCCAGCAGCCTCAGGACAGGTCCCAACTATGGCTACACCTTC. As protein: CASSLRTGPNYGYTF.

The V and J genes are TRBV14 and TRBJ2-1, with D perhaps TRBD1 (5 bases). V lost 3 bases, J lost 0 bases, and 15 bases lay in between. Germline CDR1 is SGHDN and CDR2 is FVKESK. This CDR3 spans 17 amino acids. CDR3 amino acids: CASSQEWGQSSYNEQFF. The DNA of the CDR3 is TGTGCCAGCAGCCAGGAATGGGGCCAGAGCTCCTACAATGAGCAGTTCTTC.

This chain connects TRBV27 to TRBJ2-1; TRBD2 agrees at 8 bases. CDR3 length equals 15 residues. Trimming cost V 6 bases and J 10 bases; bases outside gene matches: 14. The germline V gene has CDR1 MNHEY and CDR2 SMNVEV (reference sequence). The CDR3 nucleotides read TGTGCCAGCAGCCTTAGCGGGGTCGGTTTGGGGGAGCAGTTCTTC. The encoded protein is CASSLSGVGLGEQFF.

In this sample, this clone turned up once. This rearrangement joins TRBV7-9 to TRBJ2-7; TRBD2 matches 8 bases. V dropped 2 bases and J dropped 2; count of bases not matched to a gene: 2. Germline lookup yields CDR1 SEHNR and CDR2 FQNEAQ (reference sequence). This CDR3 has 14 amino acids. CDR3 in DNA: TGTGCCAGCAGCTTAAGGACTAGCACCTACGAGCAGTACTTC. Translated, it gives CASSLRTSTYEQYF.

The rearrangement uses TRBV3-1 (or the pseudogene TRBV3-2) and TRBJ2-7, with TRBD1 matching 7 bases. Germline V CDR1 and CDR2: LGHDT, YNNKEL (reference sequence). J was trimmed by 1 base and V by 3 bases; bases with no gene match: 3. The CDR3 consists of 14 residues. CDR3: CASSHRQGSYEQYF. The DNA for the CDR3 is TGTGCCAGCAGCCACCGACAGGGATCCTACGAGCAGTACTTC.

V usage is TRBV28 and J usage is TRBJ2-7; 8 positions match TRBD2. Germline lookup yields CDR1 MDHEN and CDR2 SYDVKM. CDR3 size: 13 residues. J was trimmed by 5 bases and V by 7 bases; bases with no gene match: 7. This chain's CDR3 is CASNPGRADEQYF. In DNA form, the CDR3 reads TGTGCCAGCAATCCCGGGAGGGCCGACGAGCAGTACTTC.

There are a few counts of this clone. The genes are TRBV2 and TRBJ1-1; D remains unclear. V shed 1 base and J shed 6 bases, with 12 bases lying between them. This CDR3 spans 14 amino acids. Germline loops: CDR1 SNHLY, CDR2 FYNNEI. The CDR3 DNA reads TGTGCCAGCAGTGAAGGGCCCCGTGTGTCTGAAGCTTTCTTT. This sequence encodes CASSEGPRVSEAFF.

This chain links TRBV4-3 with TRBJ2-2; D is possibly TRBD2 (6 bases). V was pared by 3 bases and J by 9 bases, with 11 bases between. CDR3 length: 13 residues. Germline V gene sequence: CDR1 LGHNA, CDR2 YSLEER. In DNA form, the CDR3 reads TGCGCCAGCAGCCAGCAGGGAGGCCGGGAGCTGTTTTTT. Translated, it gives CASSQQGGRELFF.

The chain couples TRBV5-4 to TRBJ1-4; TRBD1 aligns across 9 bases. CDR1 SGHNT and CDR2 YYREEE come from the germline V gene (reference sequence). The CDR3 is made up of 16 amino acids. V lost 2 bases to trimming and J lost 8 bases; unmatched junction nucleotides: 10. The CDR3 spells CASSFEGTGQREKLFF. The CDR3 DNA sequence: TGTGCCAGCAGCTTCGAAGGGACAGGGCAAAGGGAAAAACTGTTTTTT. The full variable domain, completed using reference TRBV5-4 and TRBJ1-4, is ETGVTQSPTHLIKTRGQQVTLRCSSQSGHNTVSWYQQALGQGPQFIFQYYREEENGRGNFPPRFSGLQFPNYSSELNVNALELDDSALYLCASSFEGTGQREKLFFGSGTQLSVL.

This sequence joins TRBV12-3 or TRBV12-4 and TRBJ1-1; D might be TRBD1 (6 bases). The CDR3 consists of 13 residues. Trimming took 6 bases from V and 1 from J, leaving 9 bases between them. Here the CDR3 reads CASREQGNTEAFF. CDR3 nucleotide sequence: TGTGCCAGCAGAGAACAGGGGAACACTGAAGCTTTCTTT.

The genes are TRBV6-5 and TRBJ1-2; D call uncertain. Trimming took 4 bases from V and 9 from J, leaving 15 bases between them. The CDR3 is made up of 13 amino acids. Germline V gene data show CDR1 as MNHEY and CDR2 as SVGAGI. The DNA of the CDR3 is TGTGCCAGCAGTTCGGCCCAGGTGGTCAGCTACACCTTC. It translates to CASSSAQVVSYTF.

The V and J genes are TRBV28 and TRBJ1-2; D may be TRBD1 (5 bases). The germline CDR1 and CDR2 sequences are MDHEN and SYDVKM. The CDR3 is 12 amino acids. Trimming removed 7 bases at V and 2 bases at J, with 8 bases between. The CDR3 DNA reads TGTGCCAGCAACGGGGGGAACTATGGCTACACCTTC. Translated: CASNGGNYGYTF.

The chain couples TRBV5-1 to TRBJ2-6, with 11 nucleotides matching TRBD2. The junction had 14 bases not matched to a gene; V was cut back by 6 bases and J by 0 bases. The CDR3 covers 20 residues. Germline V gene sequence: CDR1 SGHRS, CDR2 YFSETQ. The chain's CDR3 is CASTPNAIAGGPSGANVLTF. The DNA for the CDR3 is TGCGCCAGCACCCCAAACGCTATAGCGGGAGGGCCCTCTGGGGCCAACGTCCTGACTTTC.

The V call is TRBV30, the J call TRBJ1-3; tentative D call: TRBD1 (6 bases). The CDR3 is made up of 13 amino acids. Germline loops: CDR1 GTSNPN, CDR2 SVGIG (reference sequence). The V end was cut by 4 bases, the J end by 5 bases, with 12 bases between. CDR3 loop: CAWISGVRNTIYF. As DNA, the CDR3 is TGTGCCTGGATTTCAGGGGTGCGAAACACCATATATTTT.

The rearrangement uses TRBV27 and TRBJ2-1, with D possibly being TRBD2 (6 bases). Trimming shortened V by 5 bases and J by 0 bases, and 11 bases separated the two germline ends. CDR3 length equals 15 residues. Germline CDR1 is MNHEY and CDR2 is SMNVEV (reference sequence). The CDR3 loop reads CASSLSGPSYNEQFF. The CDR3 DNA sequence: TGTGCCAGCAGTCTTAGCGGCCCCTCCTACAATGAGCAGTTCTTC.

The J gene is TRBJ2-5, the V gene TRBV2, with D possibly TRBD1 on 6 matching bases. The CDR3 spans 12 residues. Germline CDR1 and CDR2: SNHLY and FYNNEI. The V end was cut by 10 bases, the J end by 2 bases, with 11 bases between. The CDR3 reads CANLDSQETQYF. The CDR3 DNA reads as TGTGCCAACCTGGACAGTCAAGAGACCCAGTACTTC.

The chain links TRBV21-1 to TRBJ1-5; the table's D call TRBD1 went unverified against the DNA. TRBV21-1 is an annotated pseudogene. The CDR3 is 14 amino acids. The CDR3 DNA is TGTGCCAGCAGCCATGAACAGTCAAATCAGCCCCAGCATTTT. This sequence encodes CASSHEQSNQPQHF.

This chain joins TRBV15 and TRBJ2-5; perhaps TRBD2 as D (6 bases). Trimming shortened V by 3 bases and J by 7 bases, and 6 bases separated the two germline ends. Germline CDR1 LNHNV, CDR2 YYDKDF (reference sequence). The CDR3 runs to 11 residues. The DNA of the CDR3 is TGTGCCACCAGCAGCGGGGGGACCCAGTACTTC. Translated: CATSSGGTQYF.

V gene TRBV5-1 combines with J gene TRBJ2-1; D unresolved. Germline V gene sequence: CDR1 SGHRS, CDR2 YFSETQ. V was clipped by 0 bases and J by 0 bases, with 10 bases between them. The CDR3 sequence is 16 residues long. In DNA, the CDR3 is TGCGCCAGCAGCTTGGGGGCGAGTACCTCCTACAATGAGCAGTTCTTC. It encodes CASSLGASTSYNEQFF.

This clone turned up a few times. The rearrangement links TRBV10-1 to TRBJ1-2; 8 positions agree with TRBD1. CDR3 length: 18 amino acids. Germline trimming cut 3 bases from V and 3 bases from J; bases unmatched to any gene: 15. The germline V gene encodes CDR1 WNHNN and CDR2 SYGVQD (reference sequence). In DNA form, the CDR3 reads TGCGCCAGCAGTGAAACGGACAGGGAAGGGCTCAAGGACTATGGCTACACCTTC. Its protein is CASSETDREGLKDYGYTF.

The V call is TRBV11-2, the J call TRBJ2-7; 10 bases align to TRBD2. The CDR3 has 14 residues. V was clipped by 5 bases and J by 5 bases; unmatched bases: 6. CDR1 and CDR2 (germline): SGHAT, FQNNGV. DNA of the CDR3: TGTGCCAGCAGCCTCCTAGCGGGAGTTCACGAGCAGTACTTC. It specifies CASSLLAGVHEQYF.

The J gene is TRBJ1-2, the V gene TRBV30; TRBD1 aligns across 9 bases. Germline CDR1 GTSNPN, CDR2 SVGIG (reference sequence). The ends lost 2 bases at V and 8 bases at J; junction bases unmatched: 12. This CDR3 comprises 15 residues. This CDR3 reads CAWSFHWTGEGGYTF. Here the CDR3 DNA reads TGTGCCTGGAGTTTCCATTGGACAGGGGAGGGAGGCTACACCTTC.

The CDR3 DNA reads as TGTGCCAGCTCACCCTCTGGCTTTCAGGGTCAGCCCCAGCATTTT. Translated: CASSPSGFQGQPQHF. V is TRBV18 and J is TRBJ1-5, with D possibly matching TRBD1 (5 bases). The CDR3 runs 15 residues. The ends were cut back, 3 bases at V and 6 bases at J, with 15 bases in the middle. Germline V CDR1 and CDR2: KGHSH, LQKENI.

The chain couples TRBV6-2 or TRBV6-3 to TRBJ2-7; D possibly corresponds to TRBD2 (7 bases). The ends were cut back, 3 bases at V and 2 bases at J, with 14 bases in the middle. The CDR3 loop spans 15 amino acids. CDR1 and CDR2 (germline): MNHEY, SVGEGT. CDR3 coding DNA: TGTGCCAGCAGTTATTGGGGGGGCCGGACCTACGAGCAGTACTTC. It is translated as CASSYWGGRTYEQYF.

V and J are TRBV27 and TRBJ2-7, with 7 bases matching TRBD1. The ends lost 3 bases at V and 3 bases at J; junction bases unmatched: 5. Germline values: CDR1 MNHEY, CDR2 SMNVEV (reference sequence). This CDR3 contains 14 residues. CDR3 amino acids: CASSFGQAGYEQYF. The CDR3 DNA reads TGTGCCAGCAGTTTTGGACAGGCCGGCTACGAGCAGTACTTC.